This TCR beta chain came from a study of blood T cell repertoires in COVID-19. Across the whole study: PBMCs, B-cell-depleted T cells, or T cells were the source of the cDNA or gDNA that made up the material.

How the authors handled the data: From reference gene primer amplification, estimates of nucleated cell counts were derived. The protocol was immunoSEQ multiplex PCR, while the TCRdb copy is restricted to in-frame clones and leaves out a portion. The V and J calls and clone size were taken over from that table, and D and trimming were inferred from the DNA. In the table there are 290,000 or so clones, roughly 87% of which are singletons. The specimen was peripheral blood. This sequence originates from a man between 18 and 35 years old with active or convalescent COVID-19.

For the CDR3, the DNA is TGTGCCATCAGTGACCCCGGACAGGGAGACTACGAGCAGTACTTC. Its protein product is CAISDPGQGDYEQYF. The V gene is TRBV10-3, the J gene TRBJ2-7, with 8 positions matching TRBD1. The germline CDR1 and CDR2 sequences are ENHRY and SYGVKD. The CDR3 runs 15 residues. Trimming took 3 bases from V and 3 from J; bases not matched to a gene: 7.